This T cell receptor beta chain was profiled in a study of radiation and T cells in renal cell carcinoma. Study-level results: Top 100 clonotypes averaged about 50% in irradiated versus roughly 43% in nephrectomy-only tumors. In blood, top tumor clones expanded by 2 weeks, shrinking by 4.

Libraries were prepared by immunoSEQ multiplex PCR; TCRdb keeps only in-frame clonotypes and omits some of them. The profile shows 22,000 or so clones, around 46% of them singletons. Treatment indicated: 15 Gy SBRT to primary tumor, nephrectomy 4 weeks later. Nephrectomy followed 15 Gy stereotactic body radiation by 4 weeks. Clear cell pathology was present in this patient's renal cell carcinoma. The V gene lost 0 bases and the J gene lost 2 bases, with 13 bases spanning the gap. This CDR3 region has 17 residues. In germline, CDR1 is SGHTA, CDR2 FQGNSA. A remark on this clone: Antigen: not known.

The chain couples TRBV7-2 to TRBJ2-2; either TRBD1 or TRBD2 may fit D (5 bases each). Sequences were derived from tumor tissue, sampled from a patient whose treatment included radiotherapy and nephrectomy. The sequence was collected from a woman aged 45-65 years with renal cell carcinoma. CDR3 nucleotides: TGTGCCAGCAGCTTAGCCCCCGGGACGGCTAACACCGGGGAGCTGTTTTTT. Residues: CASSLAPGTANTGELFF.